This T cell receptor (beta chain) was captured in a study of T cells after yellow fever vaccination. One entry per CDR3 protein results from TCRdb running MiXCR on the 5' RACE reads. The table has about 260,000 distinct CDR3 sequences, about an eighth seen once; the top ten hold 0.5% to 0.6%. In germline, CDR1 is SGHTA, CDR2 FQGNSA. This CDR3 spans 17 amino acids. After removal of 5 bases from V and 5 bases from J, the junction contained 14 bases not matched to a gene. This clonotype was seen only a few times. This sequence originates from a man aged 30 to 39 who received the YFV17D yellow fever vaccine. The gene calls are TRBV7-2 and TRBJ2-1, with TRBD2 identical over 8 bases. The sequencing here drew on CD4+ T cells sorted from PBMCs, taken 45 days after the yellow fever booster vaccination. The CDR3 region has the DNA TGTGCCAGCAGCCACTACCCGGGGGGGGAAGGGAACAATGAGCAGTTCTTC. Translation gives CASSHYPGGEGNNEQFF.